One sample yielded the 11 T cell receptor beta chains listed below, sequenced in a study of cytomegalovirus exposure and HLA in healthy donors. In the PCR, 60 Vbeta and 13 Jbeta primers were used. Profiled with immunoSEQ multiplex PCR; TCRdb holds only in-frame clones, not every one. The sample holds some 160,000 clones, 78% seen once. Sequences were obtained from PBMCs. The receptors here all came from a male donor in good health and CMV-seronegative.

The chain employs TRBV6-5 and TRBJ2-1, with 15 bases aligning to TRBD2. The CDR3 covers 14 residues. V lost 7 bases, J lost 9 bases, and 4 bases stayed unmatched. CDR1 and CDR2 (germline): MNHEY, SVGAGI. In DNA form, the CDR3 reads TGTGCCAGCAACGGACTAGCGGGAGGGGGTGAGCAGTTCTTC. It specifies CASNGLAGGGEQFF.

V is TRBV11-3 and J is TRBJ1-1; D possibly corresponds to TRBD1 (5 bases). V dropped 5 bases and J dropped 5 bases, with 12 bases sitting between them. This CDR3 spans 13 amino acids. The germline V gene has CDR1 SGHNT and CDR2 YENEEA. The CDR3 spells CASSQRGGTEAFF. In DNA, the CDR3 is TGTGCCAGCAGCCAAAGGGGAGGTACTGAAGCTTTCTTT.

V gene TRBV29-1 combines with J gene TRBJ2-5; 10 nucleotides line up with TRBD1. The germline V gene has CDR1 SQVTM and CDR2 ANQGSEA. With 6 bases clipped from V and 4 bases from J, the junction kept 5 bases outside the gene matches. The CDR3 runs to 13 residues. This chain's CDR3 is CSVAGQGVETQYF. CDR3 bases: TGCAGCGTGGCTGGACAGGGGGTAGAGACCCAGTACTTC.

For this clone: The same CDR3 is also encoded by other DNA sequences in this sample. The chain links TRBV29-1 to TRBJ2-7; 10 bases fit TRBD1. Trimming at V came to 0 bases and at J to 3 bases, leaving 2 bases not matched to a gene. This CDR3 is built from 14 residues. In germline, CDR1 is SQVTM, CDR2 ANQGSEA. As DNA, the CDR3 is TGCAGCGTTGAAGACCGGGACAGGGGCTACGAGCAGTACTTC. It specifies CSVEDRDRGYEQYF.

This clone was found once. This chain connects TRBV6-5 to TRBJ2-1, with TRBD2 matching over 10 bases. V shed 8 bases and J 7 bases; nucleotides not matched to a gene: 8. The CDR3 length is 14 residues. Germline V gene data show CDR1 as MNHEY and CDR2 as SVGAGI. The CDR3 loop reads CASRGASGRNEQFF. The CDR3 region has the DNA TGTGCCAGCCGTGGGGCTAGCGGGAGAAATGAGCAGTTCTTC.

The V and J genes are TRBV29-1 and TRBJ2-1; the match to TRBD1 covers 7 bases. CDR3 length: 15 residues. Germline CDR1 is SQVTM and CDR2 is ANQGSEA. The V segment lost 1 base and the J segment 1 base; nucleotides outside the gene matches: 4. CDR3 loop: CSVEATGQSYNEQFF. CDR3 bases: TGCAGCGTTGAAGCGACAGGGCAATCCTACAATGAGCAGTTCTTC.

V gene TRBV29-1 combines with J gene TRBJ2-7; TRBD2 aligns across 8 bases. V was pared by 5 bases and J by 5 bases, with 5 bases of the junction left unmatched. This CDR3 is built from 12 residues. Germline CDR1 SQVTM, CDR2 ANQGSEA. The CDR3 sequence is CSVSAGGHEQYF. DNA of the CDR3: TGCAGCGTTTCGGCGGGAGGCCACGAGCAGTACTTC.

The table lists this clone with a count of one. The rearrangement uses TRBV28 and TRBJ1-2, with TRBD1 identical over 8 bases. Germline CDR1 MDHEN, CDR2 SYDVKM. The CDR3 is 18 residues long. J lost 2 bases, V lost 1 base, and 12 bases had no gene match. The CDR3 DNA follows: TGTGCCAGCAGTTTATATCGATCTGGGACAGGAAAAAACTATGGCTACACCTTC. Protein product: CASSLYRSGTGKNYGYTF.

CDR3 amino acids: CASSQQGAANQPQHF. DNA for the CDR3: TGTGCCAGCAGCCAACAGGGGGCTGCCAATCAGCCCCAGCATTTT. The chain is built from TRBV5-6 and TRBJ1-5; 9 nucleotides match TRBD1. The V gene end was trimmed by 4 bases and the J gene end by 3 bases; junction bases not matched to a gene: 5. The CDR3 runs to 15 residues. Germline V gene data show CDR1 as SGHDT and CDR2 as YYEEEE.

The chain couples TRBV7-2 to TRBJ2-7; the match to TRBD1 covers 12 bases. The germline gives CDR1 SGHTA, CDR2 FQGNSA. V shed 1 base, J shed 4 bases, and the junction held 11 bases outside the gene matches. The CDR3 contains 18 residues. DNA for the CDR3: TGTGCCAGCAGCTTAGTGGTTAGTTGGGGACAGGGGGCTTACGAGCAGTACTTC. As protein: CASSLVVSWGQGAYEQYF.

The chain carries TRBV12-5 and TRBJ1-1, with D unclear. V lost 0 bases to trimming and J lost 7 bases, with 6 bases between them. The CDR3 loop spans 12 amino acids. Germline lookup yields CDR1 LGHNT and CDR2 FRNRAP. This CDR3 reads CASGLVLSEAFF. In DNA form, the CDR3 reads TGTGCTAGTGGTTTGGTACTGAGTGAAGCTTTCTTT.